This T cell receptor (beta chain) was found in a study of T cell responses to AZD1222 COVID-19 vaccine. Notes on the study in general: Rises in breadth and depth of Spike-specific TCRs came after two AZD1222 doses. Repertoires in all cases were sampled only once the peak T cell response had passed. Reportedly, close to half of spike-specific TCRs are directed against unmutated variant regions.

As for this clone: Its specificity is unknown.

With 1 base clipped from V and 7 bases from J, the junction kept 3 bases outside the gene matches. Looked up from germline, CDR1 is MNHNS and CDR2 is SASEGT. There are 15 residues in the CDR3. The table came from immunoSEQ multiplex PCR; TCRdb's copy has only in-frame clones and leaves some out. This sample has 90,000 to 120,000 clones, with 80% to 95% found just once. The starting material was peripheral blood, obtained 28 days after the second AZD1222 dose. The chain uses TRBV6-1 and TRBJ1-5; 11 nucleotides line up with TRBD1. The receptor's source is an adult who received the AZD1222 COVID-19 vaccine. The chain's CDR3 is CASSEVWTGGQPQHF. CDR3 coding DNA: TGTGCCAGCAGTGAAGTCTGGACAGGGGGCCAGCCCCAGCATTTT.